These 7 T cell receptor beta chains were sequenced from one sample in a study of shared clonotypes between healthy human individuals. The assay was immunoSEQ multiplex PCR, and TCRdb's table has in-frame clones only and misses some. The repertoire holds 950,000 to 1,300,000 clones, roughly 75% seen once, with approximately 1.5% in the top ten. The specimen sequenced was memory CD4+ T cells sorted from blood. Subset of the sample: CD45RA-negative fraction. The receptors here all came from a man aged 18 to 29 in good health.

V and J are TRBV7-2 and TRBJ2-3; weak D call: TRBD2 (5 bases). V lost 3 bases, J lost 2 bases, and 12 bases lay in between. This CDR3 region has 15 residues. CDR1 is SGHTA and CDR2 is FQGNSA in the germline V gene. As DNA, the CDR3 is TGTGCCAGCAGCTTGAATAGCGCGTTCACAGATACGCAGTATTTT. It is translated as CASSLNSAFTDTQYF.

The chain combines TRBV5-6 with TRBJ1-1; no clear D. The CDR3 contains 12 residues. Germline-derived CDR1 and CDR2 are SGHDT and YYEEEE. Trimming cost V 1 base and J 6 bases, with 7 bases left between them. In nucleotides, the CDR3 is TGTGCCAGCAGCTTGTACGAGGCTGAAGCTTTCTTT. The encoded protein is CASSLYEAEAFF.

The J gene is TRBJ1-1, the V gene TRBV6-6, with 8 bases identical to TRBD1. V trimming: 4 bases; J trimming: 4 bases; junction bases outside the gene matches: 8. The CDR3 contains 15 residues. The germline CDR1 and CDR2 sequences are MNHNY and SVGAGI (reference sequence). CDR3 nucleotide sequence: TGTGCCAGCAGTTCAGGTAACAGGGGGAGCACTGAAGCTTTCTTT. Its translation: CASSSGNRGSTEAFF.

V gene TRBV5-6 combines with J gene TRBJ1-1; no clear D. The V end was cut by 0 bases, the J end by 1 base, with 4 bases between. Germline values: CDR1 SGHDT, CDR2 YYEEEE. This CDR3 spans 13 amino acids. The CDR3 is CASSLATNTEAFF. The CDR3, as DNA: TGTGCCAGCAGCTTGGCCACGAACACTGAAGCTTTCTTT.

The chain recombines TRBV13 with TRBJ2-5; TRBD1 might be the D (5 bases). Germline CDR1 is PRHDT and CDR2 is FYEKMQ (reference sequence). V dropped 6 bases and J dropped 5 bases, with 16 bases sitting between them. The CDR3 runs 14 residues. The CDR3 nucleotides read TGTGCCAGCAGTTCAGGACAAATAGGGGAGACCCAGTACTTC. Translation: CASSSGQIGETQYF.

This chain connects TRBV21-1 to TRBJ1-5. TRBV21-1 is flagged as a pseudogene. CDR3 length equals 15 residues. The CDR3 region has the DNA TGTGCCAGCAGCCCCGGGACTCGTTATAATCAGCCCCAGCATTTT. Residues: CASSPGTRYNQPQHF.

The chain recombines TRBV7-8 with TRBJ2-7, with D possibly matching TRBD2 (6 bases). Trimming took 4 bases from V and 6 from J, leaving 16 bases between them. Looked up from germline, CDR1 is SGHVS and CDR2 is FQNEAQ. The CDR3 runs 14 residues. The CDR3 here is CASSSRAWGGEQYF. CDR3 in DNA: TGTGCCAGCAGCTCGCGGGCATGGGGAGGCGAGCAGTACTTC.